The 24 T cell receptor beta chains in this list originate from one sample, sequenced in a study of blood T cell repertoires in COVID-19. Repertoires were generated with immunoSEQ multiplex PCR, while TCRdb's copy carries only in-frame clones and drops some. This sample has approximately 440,000 clones, with roughly nine tenths found just once. Specimen: PBMCs or T cells enriched from blood (not recorded which). The receptor source for this set is a woman younger than 35 who had recovered from COVID-19.

This clone appeared a single time. The rearrangement uses TRBV5-1 and TRBJ2-2, with 8 bases lining up with TRBD1. J was trimmed by 2 bases and V by 1 base; bases with no gene match: 4. The germline CDR1 and CDR2 sequences are SGHRS and YFSETQ. CDR3 length: 16 residues. CDR3 residues: CASSLSGQGNTGELFF. The CDR3 DNA is TGCGCCAGCAGCTTGTCTGGACAGGGTAACACCGGGGAGCTGTTTTTT.

V and J are TRBV5-4 and TRBJ2-7; TRBD1 agrees at 9 bases. CDR1 and CDR2 (germline): SGHNT, YYREEE (reference sequence). With V trimmed by 5 bases and J by 5 bases, 11 bases remained unmatched. This CDR3 contains 15 residues. Here the CDR3 DNA reads TGTGCCAGCAGTTCAACCGGGACAGGGTTTGACGAGCAGTACTTC. Translating gives CASSSTGTGFDEQYF.

The chain recombines TRBV2 with TRBJ1-2; possibly TRBD1 for D (6 bases). The germline V gene has CDR1 SNHLY and CDR2 FYNNEI. V gave up 6 bases and J gave up 4 bases, with 12 bases separating them. This CDR3 contains 13 residues. The CDR3 sequence: CASRVQGSYGYTF. CDR3 bases: TGTGCCAGCAGGGTACAGGGATCCTATGGCTACACCTTC.

This chain connects TRBV12-3 or TRBV12-4 to TRBJ1-5; no reliable D call. V was clipped by 7 bases and J by 11 bases, with 18 bases between them. This CDR3 has 13 amino acids. CDR3 protein: CASMRESWESQHF. For the CDR3, the DNA is TGTGCCAGCATGCGGGAGAGCTGGGAGTCCCAGCATTTT.

The chain joins TRBV28 to TRBJ1-2; the match to TRBD1 covers 8 bases. CDR3 size: 14 residues. CDR1 MDHEN and CDR2 SYDVKM come from the germline V gene. J gave up 7 bases and V 3 bases, and 7 bases lay outside the gene matches. This chain's CDR3 is CASSLADRGSGYTF. The CDR3 nucleotides read TGTGCCAGCAGTTTGGCCGACAGGGGTAGTGGCTACACCTTC.

The chain combines TRBV2 with TRBJ2-3; 12 nucleotides agree with TRBD2. Germline V gives CDR1 SNHLY, CDR2 FYNNEI. The V gene end was trimmed by 6 bases and the J gene end by 1 base; junction bases not matched to a gene: 5. The CDR3 is 16 residues long. CDR3 nucleotide sequence: TGTGCCAGCAGACTACGACTAGCGGGAGGCACAGATACGCAGTATTTT. Translating gives CASRLRLAGGTDTQYF.

Only a few counts were recorded for this clone. The CDR3 DNA sequence: TGTGCCAGCAAACCCCTGCCGGAGTTTGAAGCTTTCTTT. Protein sequence: CASKPLPEFEAFF. The chain employs TRBV6-5 and TRBJ1-1; D not resolved. CDR1 and CDR2 from the germline V gene are MNHEY and SVGAGI. Trimming shortened V by 7 bases and J by 7 bases, and 16 bases separated the two germline ends. The CDR3 runs to 13 residues.

The V gene is TRBV30, the J gene TRBJ1-6, with D unresolved. The V and J ends lost 0 bases and 0 bases respectively, with 15 bases between them. Germline loops: CDR1 GTSNPN, CDR2 SVGIG (reference sequence). The length of the CDR3 is 18 residues. The CDR3 region is CAWSVGSGGSSYNSPLHF. In nucleotides, the CDR3 is TGTGCCTGGAGTGTTGGAAGTGGAGGGAGCTCCTATAATTCACCCCTCCACTTT.

The chain joins TRBV7-9 to TRBJ2-2; a weak D match, TRBD2 (5 bases). In germline, CDR1 is SEHNR, CDR2 FQNEAQ (reference sequence). The V gene lost 5 bases and the J gene lost 3 bases, with 10 bases spanning the gap. CDR3 length: 14 amino acids. The CDR3: CASSVDSYTGELFF. CDR3 bases: TGTGCCAGCAGCGTGGACTCCTACACCGGGGAGCTGTTTTTT.

The J gene is TRBJ2-5, the V gene TRBV5-1, with TRBD1 matching 10 bases. Unmatched junction bases numbered 3, after V lost 4 bases and J lost 3 bases. The length of the CDR3 is 14 residues. The germline gives CDR1 SGHRS, CDR2 YFSETQ. As DNA, the CDR3 is TGCGCCAGCAGCGTGGACAGGGGGAAAGAGACCCAGTACTTC. Translated: CASSVDRGKETQYF.

V gene TRBV4-1 combines with J gene TRBJ1-5, with D possibly being TRBD1 (5 bases). V was pared by 4 bases and J by 0 bases, with 13 bases between. This CDR3 contains 16 residues. CDR1 is MGHRA and CDR2 is YSYEKL in the germline V gene. CDR3 sequence reads: CASSPTEGYSNQPQHF. The CDR3 DNA reads TGCGCCAGCAGCCCAACGGAGGGGTATAGCAATCAGCCCCAGCATTTT.

The chain uses TRBV19 and TRBJ1-1; 11 bases agree with TRBD1. V was clipped by 8 bases and J by 11 bases; unmatched bases: 7. Germline CDR1 LNHDA, CDR2 SQIVND (reference sequence). There are 12 residues in the CDR3. The CDR3 here is CASVGQGASAFF. As DNA, the CDR3 is TGTGCCAGTGTAGGACAGGGGGCTTCGGCTTTCTTT.

The genes are TRBV7-2 and TRBJ2-5; weak D call: TRBD2 (7 bases). In germline, CDR1 is SGHTA, CDR2 FQGNSA. The CDR3 contains 15 residues. V was clipped by 1 base and J by 5 bases, with 14 bases between them. The CDR3 sequence: CASSLVTEGGETQYF. The CDR3 DNA follows: TGTGCCAGCAGCTTAGTGACCGAGGGGGGGGAGACCCAGTACTTC.

The chain carries TRBV19 and TRBJ2-2; 11 bases agree with TRBD2. V was pared by 7 bases and J by 5 bases, with 6 bases of the junction left unmatched. This CDR3 is built from 15 residues. Germline CDR1 LNHDA, CDR2 SQIVND (reference sequence). CDR3 sequence reads: CASILAGGDTGELFF. The CDR3 nucleotides read TGTGCCAGTATCCTAGCGGGGGGTGATACCGGGGAGCTGTTTTTT.

The rearrangement uses TRBV7-9 and TRBJ1-2, with D unclear. V lost 3 bases, J lost 7 bases, and 9 bases lay in between. The CDR3 extends over 12 amino acids. The germline V gene has CDR1 SEHNR and CDR2 FQNEAQ (reference sequence). CDR3 sequence reads: CASSFPVGGYTF. CDR3 bases: TGTGCCAGCAGCTTCCCGGTTGGTGGCTACACCTTC.

The rearrangement joins TRBV30 to TRBJ1-6, with a possible D match to TRBD1 (6 bases). Germline values: CDR1 GTSNPN, CDR2 SVGIG (reference sequence). The CDR3 is 15 residues long. Trimming took off 1 base at V and 8 bases at J, with 15 bases between the two ends. The CDR3 reads CAWSALTGIHSPLHF. In nucleotides, the CDR3 is TGTGCCTGGAGTGCCTTAACAGGGATCCATTCACCCCTCCACTTT.

V and J are TRBV20-1 and TRBJ2-3, with D possibly TRBD2 on 6 matching bases. Germline V gene sequence: CDR1 DFQATT, CDR2 SNEGSKA (reference sequence). There are 16 residues in the CDR3. Trimming removed 3 bases from V and 4 bases from J, with 20 bases in between. Written as DNA, the CDR3 is TGCAGTGCTAGTGGGAACCGAGGGACTTCCTCAGATACGCAGTATTTT. This codes for CSASGNRGTSSDTQYF.

This clone has just one count. The V and J genes are TRBV13 and TRBJ1-1; no clear D gene. The germline gives CDR1 PRHDT, CDR2 FYEKMQ (reference sequence). This CDR3 has 12 amino acids. V dropped 5 bases and J dropped 1 base, with 5 bases sitting between them. The CDR3 sequence: CASSAGNTEAFF. CDR3 coding DNA: TGTGCCAGCAGCGCAGGGAACACTGAAGCTTTCTTT.

J is TRBJ1-6 and V is TRBV6-1; tentatively, D is TRBD1 (5 bases). The germline V gene encodes CDR1 MNHNS and CDR2 SASEGT. The CDR3 is made up of 17 amino acids. V was pared by 2 bases and J by 0 bases, with 11 bases between. DNA of the CDR3: TGTGCCAGCAGTGAATGGGGGGTCAACTCCTATAATTCACCCCTCCACTTT. Protein: CASSEWGVNSYNSPLHF.

This chain links TRBV2 with TRBJ2-5, with D tentatively TRBD2 (6 bases). CDR3 length: 13 residues. Trimming left V 7 bases short and J 5 bases short, with 14 bases between. The germline gives CDR1 SNHLY, CDR2 FYNNEI. In nucleotides, the CDR3 is TGTGCCAGCAACCAGCCCAGCGGGGAGACCCAGTACTTC. Translated: CASNQPSGETQYF.

This chain's CDR3 is CSASRPTGGGTDTQYF. The CDR3 DNA sequence: TGCAGTGCTAGTAGGCCCACGGGGGGTGGCACAGATACGCAGTATTTT. V is TRBV20-1 and J is TRBJ2-3; TRBD2 matches 7 bases. This CDR3 is built from 16 residues. Germline CDR1 reads DFQATT; CDR2 reads SNEGSKA (reference sequence). V was clipped by 3 bases and J by 1 base; unmatched bases: 10.

CDR3 protein: CASGGTGEFKEQYF. In nucleotides, the CDR3 is TGTGCCAGCGGAGGGACAGGGGAATTTAAGGAGCAGTACTTC. This sequence joins TRBV27 and TRBJ2-7; 10 nucleotides line up with TRBD1. V gave up 8 bases and J gave up 7 bases; unmatched junction bases: 11. The CDR3 length is 14 residues. Germline CDR1 reads MNHEY; CDR2 reads SMNVEV (reference sequence).

In this sample, this clone turned up a few times. The rearrangement links TRBV6-1 to TRBJ1-1; D ambiguous. V was shortened by 3 bases and J by 1 base, with 6 bases between the two germline ends. Germline V gene lookup returns CDR1 MNHNS and CDR2 SASEGT. This CDR3 contains 13 residues. In nucleotides, the CDR3 is TGTGCCAGCAGTGACGCAGGGAACACTGAAGCTTTCTTT. The encoded protein is CASSDAGNTEAFF.

This chain uses TRBV30 with TRBJ1-5, with 7 bases that match TRBD1. Germline CDR1 and CDR2: GTSNPN and SVGIG (reference sequence). The CDR3 consists of 13 residues. Germline trimming cut 1 base from V and 7 bases from J; bases unmatched to any gene: 4. This chain's CDR3 is CAWSATGKQPQHF. Written as DNA, the CDR3 is TGTGCCTGGAGTGCGACAGGGAAACAGCCCCAGCATTTT. Combining the CDR3 with reference TRBV30 and TRBJ1-5 gives the whole variable domain SQTIHQWPATLVQPVGSPLSLECTVEGTSNPNLYWYRQAAGRGLQLLFYSVGIGQISSEVPQNLSASRPQDRQFILSSKKLLLSDSGFYLCAWSATGKQPQHFGDGTRLSIL.